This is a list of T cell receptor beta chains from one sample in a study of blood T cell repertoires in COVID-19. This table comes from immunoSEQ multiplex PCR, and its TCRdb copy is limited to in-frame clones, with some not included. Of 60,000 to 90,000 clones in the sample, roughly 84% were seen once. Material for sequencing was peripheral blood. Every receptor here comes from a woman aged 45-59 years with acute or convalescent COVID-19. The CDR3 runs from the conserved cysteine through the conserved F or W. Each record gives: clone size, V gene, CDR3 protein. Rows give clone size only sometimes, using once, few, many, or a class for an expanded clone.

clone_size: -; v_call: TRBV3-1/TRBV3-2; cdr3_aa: CASSPGTSGYEQYF
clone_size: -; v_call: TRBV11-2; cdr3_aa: CASSHLIAGRANVLTF
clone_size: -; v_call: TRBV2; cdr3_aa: CASGYSGNTIYF
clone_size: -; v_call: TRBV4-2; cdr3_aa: CASSQDWGSFRVNTGELFF
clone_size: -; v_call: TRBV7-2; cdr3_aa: CASSYRTGLTSTDTQYF
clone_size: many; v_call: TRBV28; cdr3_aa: CASSSKREGPYEQYF
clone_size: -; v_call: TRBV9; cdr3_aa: CASSEGGLGNTIYF
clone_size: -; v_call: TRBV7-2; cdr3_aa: CASGAAKQGISTGELFF
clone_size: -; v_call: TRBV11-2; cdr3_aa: CASSSISPTNEQYF
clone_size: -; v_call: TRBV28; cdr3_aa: CASLTYRSGYETQYF
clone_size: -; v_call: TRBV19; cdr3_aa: CASSMGTGVTEAFF
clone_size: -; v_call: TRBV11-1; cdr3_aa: CASSSRGRVSSYEQYF
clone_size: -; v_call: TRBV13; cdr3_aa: CASSTGLAGGYNEQFF
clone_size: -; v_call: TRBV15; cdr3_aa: CATSRDLGLAHQPQHF
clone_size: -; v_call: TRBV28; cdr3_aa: CASSQAQGLGTDTQYF
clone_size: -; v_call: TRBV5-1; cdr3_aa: CASSSSGNQETQYF
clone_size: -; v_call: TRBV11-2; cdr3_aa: CASSPHRELQETQYF
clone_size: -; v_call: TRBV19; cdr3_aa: CASWDRGRDIQYF
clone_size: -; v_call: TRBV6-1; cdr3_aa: CASSEWGGNTGELFF
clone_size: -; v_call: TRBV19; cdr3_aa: CASSTRDRAYEQYF
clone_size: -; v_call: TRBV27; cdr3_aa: CASSNTRSIGSRGGHTDTQYF
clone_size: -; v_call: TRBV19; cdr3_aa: CASSPIAGVAGELFF
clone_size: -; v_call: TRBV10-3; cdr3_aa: CAISESRGPYGYTF
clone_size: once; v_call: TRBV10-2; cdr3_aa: CASSGAALIIGGDEQFF
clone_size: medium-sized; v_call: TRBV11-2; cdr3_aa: CASSFLWGDEQYF
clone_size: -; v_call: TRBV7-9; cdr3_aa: CASSFMTGSYNEQFF
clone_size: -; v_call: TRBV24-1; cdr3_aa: CATSSGTGKTNEQFF
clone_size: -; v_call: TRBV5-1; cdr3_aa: CASSLEGSTGNEKLFF
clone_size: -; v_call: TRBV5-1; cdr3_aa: CASSLPGQGSGELFF
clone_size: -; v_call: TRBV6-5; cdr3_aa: CASRIRGGSAEAFF
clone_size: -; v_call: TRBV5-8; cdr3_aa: CASSYLSAFF
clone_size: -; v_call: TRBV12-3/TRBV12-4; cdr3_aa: CASSSRSSEQYF
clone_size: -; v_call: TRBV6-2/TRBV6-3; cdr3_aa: CASSDPRTGLYSPLHF
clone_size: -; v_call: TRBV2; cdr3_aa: CASTGTGRTDTQYF
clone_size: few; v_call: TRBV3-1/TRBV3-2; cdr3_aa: CASSPRGHYQETQYF
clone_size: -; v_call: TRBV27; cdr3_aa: CASSWGDRANEQYF
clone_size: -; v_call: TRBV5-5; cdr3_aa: CASSLESQGWTEAFF
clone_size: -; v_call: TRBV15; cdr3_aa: CATSRVGTGIGEQYF
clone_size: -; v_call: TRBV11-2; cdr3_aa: CASSYGTGRYDEQYF
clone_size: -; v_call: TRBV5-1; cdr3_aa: CASSPRTGTSTGELFF
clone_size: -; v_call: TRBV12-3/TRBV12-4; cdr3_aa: CASSLSGNYGYTF
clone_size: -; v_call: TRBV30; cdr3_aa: CAWRRASGSNEQFF
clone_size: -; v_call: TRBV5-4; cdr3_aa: CASSLKQVDTQYF
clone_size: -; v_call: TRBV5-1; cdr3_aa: CASSLLRGRDQPQHF
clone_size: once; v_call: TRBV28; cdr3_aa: CASTRLDKNTEAFF
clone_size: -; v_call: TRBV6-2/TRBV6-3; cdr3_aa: CASSYDRGLLYEQYF
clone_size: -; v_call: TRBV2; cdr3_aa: CASRTLRSLSSGNTIYF
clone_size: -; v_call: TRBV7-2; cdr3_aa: CASRRTGGAHQPQHF
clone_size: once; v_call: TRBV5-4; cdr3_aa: CASSLAWGDGYTF
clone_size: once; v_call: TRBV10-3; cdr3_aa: CAISEATPGLDNEQFF
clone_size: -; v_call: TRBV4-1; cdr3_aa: CASSRALVTNEKLFF
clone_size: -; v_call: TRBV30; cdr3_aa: CAWSLSSYNEQFF
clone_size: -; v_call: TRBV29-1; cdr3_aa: CSVTAGLAKNIQYF
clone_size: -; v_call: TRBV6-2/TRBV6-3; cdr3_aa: CASSYSTQGASYEQYF
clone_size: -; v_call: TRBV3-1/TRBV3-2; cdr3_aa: CASSQDRAGLSYNEQFF
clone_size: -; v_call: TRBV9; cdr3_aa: CASSGTSGSWATGELFF
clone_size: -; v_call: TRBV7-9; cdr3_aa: CASTRLPTDTQYF
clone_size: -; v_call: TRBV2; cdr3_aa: CASSSYGSMNTEAFF
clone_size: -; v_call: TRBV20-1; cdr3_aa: CSASVVAGEQYF